These 29 T cell receptor beta chains originate from one sample sequenced in a study of blood T cell repertoires in COVID-19. Repertoires were generated with immunoSEQ multiplex PCR, while TCRdb's copy carries only in-frame clones and drops some. Among about 250,000 clones listed, roughly 85% were seen once. Sequencing was done on a sample of peripheral blood. These receptors came from a woman aged 30 to 39 with active or convalescent COVID-19.

V and J are TRBV19 and TRBJ1-2, with 12 bases fitting TRBD1. The CDR3 consists of 16 residues. V shed 6 bases and J 6 bases; nucleotides not matched to a gene: 11. Germline V gene data show CDR1 as LNHDA and CDR2 as SQIVND (reference sequence). The CDR3 region has the DNA TGTGCCAGTAGATCGTCTGGGACAGGGGGCGTGCATGGCTACACCTTC. Encoded protein: CASRSSGTGGVHGYTF.

The chain couples TRBV12-3 or TRBV12-4 to TRBJ1-1, with 8 bases lining up with TRBD1. CDR3 length: 13 residues. V gave up 7 bases and J gave up 5 bases; unmatched junction bases: 6. The chain's CDR3 is CASTLQGVTEAFF. CDR3 nucleotides: TGTGCCAGCACCCTACAGGGGGTAACTGAAGCTTTCTTT.

This clone was recorded only once. The chain couples TRBV11-2 to TRBJ1-3; 8 bases align to TRBD1. Unmatched junction bases numbered 4, after V lost 3 bases and J lost 3 bases. CDR3 length: 15 amino acids. Germline CDR1 and CDR2: SGHAT and FQNNGV. CDR3 loop: CASSLDRVGGNTIYF. The CDR3 nucleotides are TGTGCCAGCAGCTTGGACAGGGTTGGTGGAAACACCATATATTTT.

The V call is TRBV27, the J call TRBJ1-2; no firm D call. This CDR3 is 13 amino acids long. Germline V lookup: CDR1 MNHEY, CDR2 SMNVEV (reference sequence). The V end lost 5 bases, the J end lost 7 bases, and 14 bases lay between the germline ends. CDR3 loop: CASSPQVTSGYTF. CDR3 in DNA: TGTGCCAGCAGTCCCCAGGTAACTTCTGGCTACACCTTC.

This chain's CDR3 is CASSPGQGGASLHF. The CDR3 DNA follows: TGTGCCAGCAGTCCGGGACAGGGTGGCGCCTCCCTCCACTTT. The chain employs TRBV27 and TRBJ1-6; 9 bases are a match to TRBD1. The length of the CDR3 is 14 residues. V gave up 5 bases and J gave up 14 bases; unmatched junction bases: 10. From germline, CDR1 is MNHEY and CDR2 SMNVEV (reference sequence).

The gene calls are TRBV25-1 and TRBJ1-2, with D possibly being TRBD1 (5 bases). Germline CDR1 MGHDK, CDR2 SYGVNS. This CDR3 spans 18 amino acids. With 1 base removed from V and 7 bases from J, the gap between germline ends came to 25 bases. The CDR3 loop is CASSELSQGEPLGGGYTF. The DNA for the CDR3 is TGTGCCAGCAGTGAATTAAGCCAGGGTGAGCCTCTCGGGGGTGGCTACACCTTC.

J is TRBJ2-3 and V is TRBV5-1; TRBD2 agrees at 10 bases. CDR3 length equals 16 residues. The J segment lost 0 bases and the V segment lost 1 base, leaving 2 bases of the junction unmatched. The germline V gene has CDR1 SGHRS and CDR2 YFSETQ. CDR3 DNA: TGCGCCAGCAGCTTGATTAGCGGGGGGAGCACAGATACGCAGTATTTT. Translated, it gives CASSLISGGSTDTQYF.

The rearrangement uses TRBV7-3 and TRBJ2-2; TRBD2 agrees at 9 bases. CDR1 SGHTA and CDR2 FQGTGA come from the germline V gene. The CDR3 spans 17 residues. The junction had 11 bases not matched to a gene; V was cut back by 2 bases and J by 7 bases. Here the CDR3 DNA reads TGTGCCAGCAGCTTAGTCTCCCAGCGGGGGGCCGTCGGGGAGCTGTTTTTT. This codes for CASSLVSQRGAVGELFF. The entire variable domain, with the rest obtained from reference TRBV7-3 and TRBJ2-2, is as follows: GAGVSQTPSNKVTEKGKYVELRCDPISGHTALYWYRQSLGQGPEFLIYFQGTGAADDSGLPNDRFFAVRPEGSVSTLKIQRTERGDSAVYLCASSLVSQRGAVGELFFGEGSRLTVL.

V and J are TRBV5-4 and TRBJ1-1, with 7 bases lining up with TRBD1. With 4 bases clipped from V and 5 bases from J, the junction kept 8 bases outside the gene matches. The CDR3 has 14 residues. CDR1 and CDR2 from the germline V gene are SGHNT and YYREEE (reference sequence). The CDR3 protein is CASSRQGWGTEAFF. CDR3 coding DNA: TGTGCCAGCAGCCGACAGGGTTGGGGTACTGAAGCTTTCTTT.

The chain links TRBV6-2 or TRBV6-3 to TRBJ1-5; D is ambiguous. This CDR3 has 15 amino acids. Germline lookup yields CDR1 MNHEY and CDR2 SVGEGT. V was pared by 0 bases and J by 3 bases, with 9 bases between. As DNA, the CDR3 is TGTGCCAGCAGTTACTCTATACGGGACAATCAGCCCCAGCATTTT. This translates into CASSYSIRDNQPQHF.

The chain carries TRBV19 and TRBJ1-5, with D uncertain. Trimming took off 9 bases at V and 4 bases at J, with 10 bases between the two ends. There are 12 residues in the CDR3. Looked up from germline, CDR1 is LNHDA and CDR2 is SQIVND (reference sequence). The CDR3 here is CASYGLNQPQHF. In DNA form, the CDR3 reads TGTGCCAGCTATGGGCTTAATCAGCCCCAGCATTTT.

The V call is TRBV28, the J call TRBJ2-7, with 7 bases identical to TRBD2. Trimming cost V 6 bases and J 5 bases; bases outside gene matches: 4. CDR3 length equals 12 residues. CDR1 is MDHEN and CDR2 is SYDVKM in the germline V gene. DNA for the CDR3: TGTGCCAGCAGCGAACGGGGGGACGAGCAGTACTTC. Translation: CASSERGDEQYF.

The chain joins TRBV6-2 or TRBV6-3 to TRBJ2-3, with 7 positions matching TRBD1. V gave up 2 bases and J gave up 2 bases; unmatched junction bases: 13. The CDR3 is 18 residues long. In germline, CDR1 is MNHEY, CDR2 SVGEGT. The CDR3 bases are TGTGCCAGCAGTTACGGGGGATTTATGACAGGGCTCACAGATACGCAGTATTTT. It is translated as CASSYGGFMTGLTDTQYF.

The rearrangement joins TRBV30 to TRBJ1-2; D possibly corresponds to TRBD1 (6 bases). From germline, CDR1 is GTSNPN and CDR2 SVGIG (reference sequence). The CDR3 extends over 14 amino acids. V gave up 1 base and J gave up 4 bases, with 13 bases separating them. The CDR3 region has the DNA TGTGCCTGGAGTGAACCCCGGGACACCTATGGCTACACCTTC. It translates to CAWSEPRDTYGYTF.

This chain uses TRBV6-6 with TRBJ1-1; D call uncertain. CDR1 and CDR2 (germline): MNHNY, SVGAGI (reference sequence). Deletions cut 0 bases from V and 4 bases from J, with 6 bases between. This CDR3 comprises 13 residues. The CDR3: CASSYSVSTEAFF. DNA for the CDR3: TGTGCCAGCAGTTACTCGGTGAGCACTGAAGCTTTCTTT.

This chain connects TRBV19 to TRBJ2-1; D is possibly TRBD1 (5 bases). The V end lost 5 bases, the J end lost 15 bases, and 17 bases lay between the germline ends. CDR3 length: 12 amino acids. The germline V gene has CDR1 LNHDA and CDR2 SQIVND (reference sequence). The CDR3 here is CASSERTSQRFF. The CDR3 DNA reads TGTGCCAGTAGTGAACGGACAAGCCAGCGGTTCTTC.

V gene TRBV19 combines with J gene TRBJ1-2; possible D gene TRBD1, 6 bases. CDR1 and CDR2 from the germline V gene are LNHDA and SQIVND (reference sequence). The CDR3 length is 13 residues. V lost 8 bases to trimming and J lost 2 bases, with 12 bases between them. The CDR3 loop is CASSLQGNYGYTF. CDR3 DNA sequence: TGTGCCAGTTCCCTACAGGGAAACTATGGCTACACCTTC.

Only one count was recorded for this clone. This CDR3 reads CASSFRQGLMNTEAFF. The CDR3 nucleotides are TGTGCCAGCAGCTTTAGACAGGGGTTAATGAACACTGAAGCTTTCTTT. The chain has TRBV7-9 and TRBJ1-1, with 8 bases lining up with TRBD1. Germline values: CDR1 SEHNR, CDR2 FQNEAQ (reference sequence). This CDR3 has 16 residues. The J segment lost 0 bases and the V segment lost 3 bases, leaving 6 bases of the junction unmatched.

The chain joins TRBV2 to TRBJ1-1, with D unclear. This CDR3 has 15 amino acids. Germline-derived CDR1 and CDR2 are SNHLY and FYNNEI. Trimming stripped 0 bases from V and 4 bases from J, with 12 bases between. CDR3: CASSEASPVLTEAFF. CDR3 DNA: TGTGCCAGCAGTGAAGCGAGTCCGGTTCTCACTGAAGCTTTCTTT.

The chain has TRBV5-1 and TRBJ1-1; 8 positions match TRBD1. V trimming: 2 bases; J trimming: 1 base; junction bases outside the gene matches: 1. The CDR3 extends over 14 amino acids. Germline lookup yields CDR1 SGHRS and CDR2 YFSETQ. Written as DNA, the CDR3 is TGCGCCAGCAGCTTACAGGGGGGGAACACTGAAGCTTTCTTT. As protein: CASSLQGGNTEAFF.

The rearrangement uses TRBV5-5 and TRBJ1-3; possibly TRBD1 for D (5 bases). CDR3 size: 15 residues. V lost 0 bases, J lost 4 bases, and 11 bases lay in between. Germline loops: CDR1 SGHKS, CDR2 YYEKEE (reference sequence). The CDR3 sequence is CASSLGPGSGNTIYF. The CDR3 nucleotides read TGTGCCAGCAGCTTGGGCCCAGGGTCGGGAAACACCATATATTTT.

Details on this clone: The sample contains more than one DNA sequence encoding this CDR3. The chain recombines TRBV5-1 with TRBJ2-5; a possible D gene is TRBD2 (6 bases). CDR1 is SGHRS and CDR2 is YFSETQ in the germline V gene. The V gene lost 4 bases and the J gene lost 3 bases, with 13 bases spanning the gap. This CDR3 region has 14 residues. The CDR3 nucleotides read TGCGCCAGCAGCCGTCTCCGCGGGGAAGAGACCCAGTACTTC. Protein: CASSRLRGEETQYF. Full variable domain (remainder filled in from reference TRBV5-1 and TRBJ2-5): KAGVTQTPRYLIKTRGQQVTLSCSPISGHRSVSWYQQTPGQGLQFLFEYFSETQRNKGNFPGRFSGRQFSNSRSEMNVSTLELGDSALYLCASSRLRGEETQYFGPGTRLLVL.

The gene calls are TRBV6-6 and TRBJ2-3; 8 positions match TRBD2. V lost 6 bases and J lost 0; bases outside the gene matches: 8. Germline V gene data show CDR1 as MNHNY and CDR2 as SVGAGI (reference sequence). The CDR3 sequence is 16 residues long. The CDR3 DNA is TGTGCCAGCAGCTTTCCCCGGGGGGGGAGCACAGATACGCAGTATTTT. Its protein is CASSFPRGGSTDTQYF.

On this clone itself: Its ends do not fully match the called genes, so a read error is possible. The chain is built from TRBV4-3 and TRBJ2-4; 7 bases match TRBD1. From germline, CDR1 is LGHNA and CDR2 YSLEER. The CDR3 covers 12 residues. CDR3 residues: CASSHHRDSRHF. The CDR3 nucleotides read TGCGCCAGCAGCCACCACCGGGACAGTAGGCACTTC.

This chain uses TRBV7-9 with TRBJ2-1, with 8 positions matching TRBD1. CDR1 SEHNR and CDR2 FQNEAQ come from the germline V gene (reference sequence). The length of the CDR3 is 12 residues. V shed 5 bases, J shed 9 bases, and the junction held 3 bases outside the gene matches. For the CDR3, the DNA is TGTGCCAGCAGCCCAGGGGGCTTTGAGCAGTTCTTC. Translated: CASSPGGFEQFF.

V and J are TRBV19 and TRBJ1-1, with 12 positions matching TRBD1. The germline V gene has CDR1 LNHDA and CDR2 SQIVND (reference sequence). The junction had 9 bases not matched to a gene; V was cut back by 5 bases and J by 8 bases. The CDR3 consists of 15 residues. The CDR3 is CASSQWDRGRGEAFF. In nucleotides, the CDR3 is TGTGCCAGTAGTCAATGGGACAGGGGGCGGGGAGAAGCTTTCTTT.

Concerning this clone itself: The same CDR3 can be traced to other DNA sequences in this sample. The chain employs TRBV9 and TRBJ2-5; D is possibly TRBD1 (5 bases). The germline CDR1 and CDR2 sequences are SGDLS and YYNGEE. The CDR3 totals 14 residues. Between the trimmed V and J ends, which lost 0 bases and 1 base, there was a span of 7 bases. Written as DNA, the CDR3 is TGTGCCAGCAGCGTAGAAGACAGCCAAGAGACCCAGTACTTC. As protein: CASSVEDSQETQYF.

The chain has TRBV30 and TRBJ2-6, with D perhaps matching TRBD1 (6 bases). V was cut by 1 base and J by 3 bases, with 19 bases left in between. The CDR3 spans 18 residues. Germline V CDR1 and CDR2: GTSNPN, SVGIG (reference sequence). CDR3 nucleotide sequence: TGTGCCTGGAGTGACCCCGGCAGGGGCACTTATGGGGCCAACGTCCTGACTTTC. It translates to CAWSDPGRGTYGANVLTF.

This rearrangement joins TRBV5-1 to TRBJ2-3; the D gene is possibly TRBD1 (5 bases). The CDR3 covers 16 residues. Germline CDR1 and CDR2: SGHRS and YFSETQ. V was clipped by 4 bases and J by 3 bases, with 18 bases between them. This CDR3 reads CASSRVAGSVTDTQYF. CDR3 coding DNA: TGCGCCAGCAGCCGGGTTGCAGGGTCAGTTACAGATACGCAGTATTTT. The full variable domain, with the rest looked up from reference TRBV5-1 and TRBJ2-3, is KAGVTQTPRYLIKTRGQQVTLSCSPISGHRSVSWYQQTPGQGLQFLFEYFSETQRNKGNFPGRFSGRQFSNSRSEMNVSTLELGDSALYLCASSRVAGSVTDTQYFGPGTRLTVL.